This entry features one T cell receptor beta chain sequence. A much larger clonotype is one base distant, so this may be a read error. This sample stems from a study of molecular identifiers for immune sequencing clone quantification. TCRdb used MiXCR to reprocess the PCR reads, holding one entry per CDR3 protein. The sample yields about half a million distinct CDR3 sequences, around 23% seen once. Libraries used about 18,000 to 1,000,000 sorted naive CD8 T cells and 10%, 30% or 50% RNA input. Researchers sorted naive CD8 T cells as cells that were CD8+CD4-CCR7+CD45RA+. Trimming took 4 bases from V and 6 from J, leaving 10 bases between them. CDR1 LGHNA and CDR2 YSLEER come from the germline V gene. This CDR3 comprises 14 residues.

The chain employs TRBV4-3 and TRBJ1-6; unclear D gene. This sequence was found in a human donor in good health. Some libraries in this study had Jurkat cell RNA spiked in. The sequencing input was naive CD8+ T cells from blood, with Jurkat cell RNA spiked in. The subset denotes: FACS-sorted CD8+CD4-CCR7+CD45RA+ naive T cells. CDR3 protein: CASSPRTFNSPLHF. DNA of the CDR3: TGCGCCAGCAGCCCCCGCACGTTTAATTCACCCCTCCACTTT.